Included here is one T cell receptor (beta chain) sequence, with context. The sample is drawn from a study of blood T cell repertoires in COVID-19. Study-wide background: Spain, Italy and the United States supplied samples that represented acute and convalescent COVID-19.

Assay: immunoSEQ multiplex PCR; the TCRdb copy retains only in-frame clones and omits some. This sample has fewer than 500,000 clones; more than 65% occur once, and the top ten carry 1.1%. Trimming pared 11 bases from V and 9 bases from J, leaving 23 bases between. The germline gives CDR1 SNHLY, CDR2 FYNNEI. The CDR3 has 13 residues. The J gene is TRBJ2-7, the V gene TRBV2, with D possibly matching TRBD1 (6 bases). The source material was peripheral blood. The TCR sequence derives from a human donor with acute or convalescent COVID-19. The donor label of this sample is uncertain. Here the CDR3 DNA reads TGTGCCTCATCGGACGGAGTCAGGGGCGCGCAGTACTTC. Its translation: CASSDGVRGAQYF.